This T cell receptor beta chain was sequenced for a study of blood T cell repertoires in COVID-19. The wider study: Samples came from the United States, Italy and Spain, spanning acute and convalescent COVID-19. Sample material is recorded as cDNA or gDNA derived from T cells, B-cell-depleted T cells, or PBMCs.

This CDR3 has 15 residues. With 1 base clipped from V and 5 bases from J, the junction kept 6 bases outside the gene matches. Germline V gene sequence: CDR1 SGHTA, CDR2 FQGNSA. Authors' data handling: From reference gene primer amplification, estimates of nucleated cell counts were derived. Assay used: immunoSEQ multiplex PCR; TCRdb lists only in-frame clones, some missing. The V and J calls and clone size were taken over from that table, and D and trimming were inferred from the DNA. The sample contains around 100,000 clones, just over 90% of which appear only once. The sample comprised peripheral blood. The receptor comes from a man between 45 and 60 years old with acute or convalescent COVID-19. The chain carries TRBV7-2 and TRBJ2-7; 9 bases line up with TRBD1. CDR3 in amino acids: CASSLVGTGQDEQYF. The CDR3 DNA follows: TGTGCCAGCAGCTTAGTCGGGACAGGGCAGGACGAGCAGTACTTC.